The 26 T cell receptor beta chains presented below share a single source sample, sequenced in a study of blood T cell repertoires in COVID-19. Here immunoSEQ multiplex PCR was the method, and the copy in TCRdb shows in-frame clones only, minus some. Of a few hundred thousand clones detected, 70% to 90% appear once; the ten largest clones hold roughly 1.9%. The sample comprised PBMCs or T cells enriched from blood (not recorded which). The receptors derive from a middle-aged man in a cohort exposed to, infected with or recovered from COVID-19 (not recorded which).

CDR3 residues: CASSAGLAGINEQFF. Here the CDR3 DNA reads TGTGCCAGCTCCGCCGGACTAGCGGGAATTAATGAGCAGTTCTTC. This chain connects TRBV7-2 to TRBJ2-1, with TRBD2 identical over 12 bases. Germline CDR1 SGHTA, CDR2 FQGNSA. Germline trimming cut 8 bases from V and 7 bases from J; bases unmatched to any gene: 9. The CDR3 is made up of 15 amino acids.

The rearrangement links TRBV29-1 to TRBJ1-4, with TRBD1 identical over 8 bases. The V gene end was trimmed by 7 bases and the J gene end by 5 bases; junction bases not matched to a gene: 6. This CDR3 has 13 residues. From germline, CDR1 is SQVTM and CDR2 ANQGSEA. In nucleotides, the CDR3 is TGCAGCGGGCGGACAGGGACCAATGAAAAACTGTTTTTT. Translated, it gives CSGRTGTNEKLFF.

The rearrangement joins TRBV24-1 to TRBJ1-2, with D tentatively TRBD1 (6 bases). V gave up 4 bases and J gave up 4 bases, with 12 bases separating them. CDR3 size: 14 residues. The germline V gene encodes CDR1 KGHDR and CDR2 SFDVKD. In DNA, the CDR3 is TGTGCCACCAGTGACCTAACAGGGACCTATGGCTACACCTTC. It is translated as CATSDLTGTYGYTF.

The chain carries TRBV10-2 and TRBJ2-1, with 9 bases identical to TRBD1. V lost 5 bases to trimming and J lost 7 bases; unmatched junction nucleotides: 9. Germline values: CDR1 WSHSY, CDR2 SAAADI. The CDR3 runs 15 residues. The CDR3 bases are TGCGCCAGCAGTAAGAGGGACAGGGTGGTTAATGAGCAGTTCTTC. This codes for CASSKRDRVVNEQFF.

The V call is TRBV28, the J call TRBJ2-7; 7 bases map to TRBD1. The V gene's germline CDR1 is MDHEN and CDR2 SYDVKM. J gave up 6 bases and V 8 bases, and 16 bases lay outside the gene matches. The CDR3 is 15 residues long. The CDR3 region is CASGQLGTVPIEQYF. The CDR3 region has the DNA TGTGCCAGCGGGCAATTAGGGACAGTACCGATCGAGCAGTACTTC.

The CDR3 is CASSFPGLSGSNYGYTF. The CDR3 region has the DNA TGTGCCAGCAGTTTCCCGGGACTCTCGGGATCTAACTATGGCTACACCTTC. V gene TRBV28 combines with J gene TRBJ1-2; tentative D call: TRBD1 (5 bases). The CDR3 runs to 17 residues. Germline V gene lookup returns CDR1 MDHEN and CDR2 SYDVKM. V lost 3 bases to trimming and J lost 0 bases, with 17 bases between them.

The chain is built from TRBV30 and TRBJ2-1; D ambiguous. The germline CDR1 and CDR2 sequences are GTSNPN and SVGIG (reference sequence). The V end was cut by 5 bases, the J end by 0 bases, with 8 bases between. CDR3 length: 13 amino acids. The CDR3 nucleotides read TGTGCCTGGGAGCTGAACTCCTACAATGAGCAGTTCTTC. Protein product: CAWELNSYNEQFF.

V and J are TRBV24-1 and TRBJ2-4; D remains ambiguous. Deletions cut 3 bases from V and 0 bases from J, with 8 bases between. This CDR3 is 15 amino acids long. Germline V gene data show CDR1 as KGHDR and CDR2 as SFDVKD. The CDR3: CATSDGQLAKNIQYF. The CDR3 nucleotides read TGTGCCACCAGTGATGGGCAGCTAGCCAAAAACATTCAGTACTTC.

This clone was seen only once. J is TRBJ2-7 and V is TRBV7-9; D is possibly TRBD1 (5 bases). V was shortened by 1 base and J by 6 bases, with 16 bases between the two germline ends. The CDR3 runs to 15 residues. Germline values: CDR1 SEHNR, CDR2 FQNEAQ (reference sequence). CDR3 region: CASSLVLQGNPEQYF. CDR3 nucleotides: TGTGCCAGCAGCTTAGTTTTGCAGGGAAATCCCGAGCAGTACTTC. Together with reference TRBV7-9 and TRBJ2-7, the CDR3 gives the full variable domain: DTGVSQNPRHKITKRGQNVTFRCDPISEHNRLYWYRQTLGQGPEFLTYFQNEAQLEKSRLLSDRFSAERPKGSFSTLEIQRTEQGDSAMYLCASSLVLQGNPEQYFGPGTRLTVT.

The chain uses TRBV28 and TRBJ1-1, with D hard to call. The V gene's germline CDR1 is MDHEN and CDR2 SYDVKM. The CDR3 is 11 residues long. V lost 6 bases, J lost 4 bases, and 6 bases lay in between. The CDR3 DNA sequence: TGTGCCAGCAGATCAATCACTGAAGCTTTCTTT. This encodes CASRSITEAFF.

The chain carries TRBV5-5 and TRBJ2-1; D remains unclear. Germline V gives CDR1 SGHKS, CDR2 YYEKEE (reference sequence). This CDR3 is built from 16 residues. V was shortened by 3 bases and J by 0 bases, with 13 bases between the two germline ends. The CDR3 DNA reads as TGTGCCAGCAGCTACCAGGTACAGAGCTCCTACAATGAGCAGTTCTTC. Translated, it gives CASSYQVQSSYNEQFF. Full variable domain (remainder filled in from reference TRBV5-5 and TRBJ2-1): DAGVTQSPTHLIKTRGQQVTLRCSPISGHKSVSWYQQVLGQGPQFIFQYYEKEERGRGNFPDRFSARQFPNYSSELNVNALLLGDSALYLCASSYQVQSSYNEQFFGPGTRLTVL.

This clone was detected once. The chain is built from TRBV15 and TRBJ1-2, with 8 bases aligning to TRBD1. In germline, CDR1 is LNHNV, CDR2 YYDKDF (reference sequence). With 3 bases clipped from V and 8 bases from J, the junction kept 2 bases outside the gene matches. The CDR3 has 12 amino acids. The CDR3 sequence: CATSSRGHGYTF. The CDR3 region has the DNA TGTGCCACCAGCAGCAGGGGGCACGGCTACACCTTC.

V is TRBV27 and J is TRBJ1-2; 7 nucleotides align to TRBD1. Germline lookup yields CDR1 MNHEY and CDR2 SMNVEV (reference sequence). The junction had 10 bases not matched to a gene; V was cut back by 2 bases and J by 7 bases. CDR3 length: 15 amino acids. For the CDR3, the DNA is TGTGCCAGCAGTTTAAAGGGGGCAATGAGAGTTGGCTACACCTTC. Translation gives CASSLKGAMRVGYTF.

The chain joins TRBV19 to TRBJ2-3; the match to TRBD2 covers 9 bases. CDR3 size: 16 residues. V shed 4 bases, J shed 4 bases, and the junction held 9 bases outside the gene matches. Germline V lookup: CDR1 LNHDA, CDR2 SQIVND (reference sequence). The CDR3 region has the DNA TGTGCCAGTAGTACCGGACTAGCGATCATCTCAGATACGCAGTATTTT. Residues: CASSTGLAIISDTQYF.

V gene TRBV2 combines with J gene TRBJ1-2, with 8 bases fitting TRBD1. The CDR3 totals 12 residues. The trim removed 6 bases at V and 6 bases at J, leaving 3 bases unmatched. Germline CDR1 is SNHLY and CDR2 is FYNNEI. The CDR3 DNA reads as TGTGCCAGCAGCCGGGACAGGCATGGCTACACCTTC. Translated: CASSRDRHGYTF.

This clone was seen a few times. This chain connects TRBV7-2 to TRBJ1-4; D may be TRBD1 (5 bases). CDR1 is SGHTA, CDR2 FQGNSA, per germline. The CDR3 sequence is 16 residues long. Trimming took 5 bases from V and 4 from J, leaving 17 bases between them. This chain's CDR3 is CASSPGPPGGNEKLFF. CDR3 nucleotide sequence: TGTGCCAGCAGCCCTGGTCCGCCGGGGGGTAATGAAAAACTGTTTTTT.

CDR3 in amino acids: CASSQRGGTEAFF. In DNA, the CDR3 is TGTGCCAGCAGCCAAAGGGGAGGTACTGAAGCTTTCTTT. This sequence joins TRBV27 and TRBJ1-1; possibly TRBD1 for D (5 bases). The germline V and J ends were trimmed by 6 bases and 5 bases, with 13 bases remaining between them. Germline CDR1 MNHEY, CDR2 SMNVEV (reference sequence). CDR3 size: 13 residues.

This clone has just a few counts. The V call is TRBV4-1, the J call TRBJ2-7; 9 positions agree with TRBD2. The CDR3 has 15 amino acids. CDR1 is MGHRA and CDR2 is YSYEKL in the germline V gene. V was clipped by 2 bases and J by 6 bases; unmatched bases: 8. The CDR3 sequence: CASSQFLAGNFEQYF. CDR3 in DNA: TGCGCCAGCAGCCAATTCCTAGCGGGAAATTTCGAGCAGTACTTC.

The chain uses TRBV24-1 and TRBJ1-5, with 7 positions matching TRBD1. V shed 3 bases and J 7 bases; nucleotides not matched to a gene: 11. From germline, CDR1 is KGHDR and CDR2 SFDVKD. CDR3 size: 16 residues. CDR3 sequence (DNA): TGTGCCACCAGTGATGAGGGGGCGAGTCCCTTCCAGCCCCAGCATTTT. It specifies CATSDEGASPFQPQHF.

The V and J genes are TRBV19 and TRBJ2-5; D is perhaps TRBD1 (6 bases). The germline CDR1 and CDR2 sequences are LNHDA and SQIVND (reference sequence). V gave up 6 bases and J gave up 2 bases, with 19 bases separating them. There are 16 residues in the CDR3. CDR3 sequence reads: CASSILQGRGQETQYF. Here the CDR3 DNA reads TGTGCCAGTAGCATATTACAGGGTCGGGGACAAGAGACCCAGTACTTC. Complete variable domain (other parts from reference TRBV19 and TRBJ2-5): DGGITQSPKYLFRKEGQNVTLSCEQNLNHDAMYWYRQDPGQGLRLIYYSQIVNDFQKGDIAEGYSVSREKKESFPLTVTSAQKNPTAFYLCASSILQGRGQETQYFGPGTRLLVL.

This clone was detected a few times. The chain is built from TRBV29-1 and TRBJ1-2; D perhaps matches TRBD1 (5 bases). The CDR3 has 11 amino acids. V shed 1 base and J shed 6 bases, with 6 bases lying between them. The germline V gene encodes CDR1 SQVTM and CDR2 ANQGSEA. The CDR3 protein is CSVEGGDGYTF. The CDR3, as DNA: TGCAGCGTTGAAGGGGGCGATGGCTACACCTTC.

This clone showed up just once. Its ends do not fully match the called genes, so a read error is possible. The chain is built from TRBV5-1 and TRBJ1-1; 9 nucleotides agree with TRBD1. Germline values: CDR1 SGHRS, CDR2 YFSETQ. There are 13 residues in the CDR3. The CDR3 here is CASSFRGGTGWFF. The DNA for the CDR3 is TGCGCCAGCAGCTTCAGAGGTGGGACAGGGTGGTTTTTT.

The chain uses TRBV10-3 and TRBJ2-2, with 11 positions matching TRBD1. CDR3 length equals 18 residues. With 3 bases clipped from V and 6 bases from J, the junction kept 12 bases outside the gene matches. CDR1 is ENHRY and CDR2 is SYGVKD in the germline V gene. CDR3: CAISDPSLGQGASGELFF. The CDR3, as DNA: TGTGCCATCAGTGACCCATCCCTTGGACAGGGGGCATCCGGGGAGCTGTTTTTT.

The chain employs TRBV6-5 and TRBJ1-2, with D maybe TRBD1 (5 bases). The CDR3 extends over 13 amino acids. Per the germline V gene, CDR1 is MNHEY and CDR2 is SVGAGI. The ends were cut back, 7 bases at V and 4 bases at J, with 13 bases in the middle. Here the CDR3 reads CASTKPGVYGYTF. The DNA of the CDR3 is TGTGCCAGCACCAAACCGGGGGTCTATGGCTACACCTTC.

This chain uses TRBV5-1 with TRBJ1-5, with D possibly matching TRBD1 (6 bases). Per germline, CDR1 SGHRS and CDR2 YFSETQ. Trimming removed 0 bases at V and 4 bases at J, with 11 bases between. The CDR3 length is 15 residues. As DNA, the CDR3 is TGCGCCAGCAGCTTGGAGGCAGGGGCAAATCAGCCCCAGCATTTT. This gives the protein CASSLEAGANQPQHF. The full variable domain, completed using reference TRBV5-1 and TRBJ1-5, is KAGVTQTPRYLIKTRGQQVTLSCSPISGHRSVSWYQQTPGQGLQFLFEYFSETQRNKGNFPGRFSGRQFSNSRSEMNVSTLELGDSALYLCASSLEAGANQPQHFGDGTRLSIL.

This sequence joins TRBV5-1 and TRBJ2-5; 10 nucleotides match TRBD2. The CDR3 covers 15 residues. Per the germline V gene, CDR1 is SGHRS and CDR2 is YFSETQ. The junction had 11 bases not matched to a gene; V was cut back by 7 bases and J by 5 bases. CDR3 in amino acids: CASQGLAGVVETQYF. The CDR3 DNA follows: TGCGCCAGCCAGGGGCTAGCGGGAGTAGTGGAGACCCAGTACTTC.